These 5 T cell receptor beta chains were all obtained from the same sample, sequenced in a study of CD8 T cells in Susac syndrome. Reverse transcription of roughly 0.5 to 1 ug RNA used random hexamers. MiXCR was run by TCRdb on the immunoSEQ multiplex PCR reads, yielding one entry per CDR3 protein. Of about 150,000 distinct CDR3 sequences listed, about 94% are singletons. The sequencing sample was made of CD8+ T cells from PBMCs. These TCRs come from a human donor with multiple sclerosis.

This chain connects TRBV30 to TRBJ1-5; possibly TRBD1 for D (5 bases). Germline V CDR1 and CDR2: GTSNPN, SVGIG (reference sequence). The CDR3 runs 14 residues. Between the trimmed V and J ends, which lost 5 bases and 0 bases, there was a span of 11 bases. DNA for the CDR3: TGTGCCTGGGGGACCGAAAATAGCAATCAGCCCCAGCATTTT. Protein sequence: CAWGTENSNQPQHF. Drawing the rest from reference TRBV30 and TRBJ1-5, the complete variable domain is SQTIHQWPATLVQPVGSPLSLECTVEGTSNPNLYWYRQAAGRGLQLLFYSVGIGQISSEVPQNLSASRPQDRQFILSSKKLLLSDSGFYLCAWGTENSNQPQHFGDGTRLSIL.

This clonotype was detected once. The chain carries TRBV20-1 and TRBJ2-2; no clear D gene. Germline loops: CDR1 DFQATT, CDR2 SNEGSKA (reference sequence). Trimming took 6 bases from V and 8 from J, leaving 10 bases between them. The length of the CDR3 is 11 residues. CDR3 region: CSAERIGELFF. The CDR3, as DNA: TGCAGTGCCGAAAGGATTGGGGAGCTGTTTTTT.

The J gene is TRBJ2-7, the V gene TRBV6-2 or TRBV6-3, with a tentative D call TRBD1 (6 bases). The CDR3 is 16 amino acids. Trimming removed 4 bases from V and 0 bases from J, with 16 bases in between. Germline lookup yields CDR1 MNHEY and CDR2 SVGEGT. CDR3 loop: CASSFGQTRGSYEQYF. In DNA, the CDR3 is TGTGCCAGCAGTTTCGGACAGACCAGGGGCTCCTACGAGCAGTACTTC.

This chain uses TRBV29-1 with TRBJ2-5; TRBD2 matches 14 bases. Trimming removed 6 bases from V and 1 base from J; junction bases left unmatched: 4. Per the germline V gene, CDR1 is SQVTM and CDR2 is ANQGSEA. This CDR3 comprises 15 residues. CDR3 in DNA: TGCAGCGTCCTAGGACTAGCGGGGGGCCAAGAGACCCAGTACTTC. Residues: CSVLGLAGGQETQYF.

The chain carries TRBV5-6 and TRBJ2-2; possibly TRBD1 for D (6 bases). CDR1 is SGHDT and CDR2 is YYEEEE in the germline V gene. CDR3 length: 17 residues. Trimming took 0 bases from V and 1 from J, leaving 13 bases between them. The CDR3 here is CASSLGISGQNTGELFF. The CDR3 coding sequence is TGTGCCAGCAGCTTGGGGATATCGGGACAGAACACCGGGGAGCTGTTTTTT.